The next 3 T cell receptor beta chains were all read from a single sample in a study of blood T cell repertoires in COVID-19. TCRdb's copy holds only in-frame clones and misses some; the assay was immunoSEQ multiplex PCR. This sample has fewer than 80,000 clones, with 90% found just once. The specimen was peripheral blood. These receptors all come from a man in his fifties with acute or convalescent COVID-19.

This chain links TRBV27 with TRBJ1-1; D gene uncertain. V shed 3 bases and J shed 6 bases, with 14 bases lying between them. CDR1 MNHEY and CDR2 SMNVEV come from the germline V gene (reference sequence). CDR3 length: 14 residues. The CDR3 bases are TGTGCCAGCAGTTTGCGGACTAGCAACGCTGAAGCTTTCTTT. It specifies CASSLRTSNAEAFF.

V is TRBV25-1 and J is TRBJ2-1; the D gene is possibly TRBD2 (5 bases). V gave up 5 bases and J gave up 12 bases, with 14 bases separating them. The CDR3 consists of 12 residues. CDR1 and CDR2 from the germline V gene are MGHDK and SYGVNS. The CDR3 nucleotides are TGTGCCAGCAGTTGGGAACTAGGAGGGCAGTTCTTC. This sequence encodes CASSWELGGQFF.

The CDR3 is CASSVGDRVNQPQHF. The DNA of the CDR3 is TGTGCCAGCAGCGTAGGGGACAGGGTGAATCAGCCCCAGCATTTT. The rearrangement joins TRBV9 to TRBJ1-5; 9 positions agree with TRBD1. V lost 0 bases to trimming and J lost 4 bases; unmatched junction nucleotides: 2. This CDR3 spans 15 amino acids. The germline CDR1 and CDR2 sequences are SGDLS and YYNGEE.